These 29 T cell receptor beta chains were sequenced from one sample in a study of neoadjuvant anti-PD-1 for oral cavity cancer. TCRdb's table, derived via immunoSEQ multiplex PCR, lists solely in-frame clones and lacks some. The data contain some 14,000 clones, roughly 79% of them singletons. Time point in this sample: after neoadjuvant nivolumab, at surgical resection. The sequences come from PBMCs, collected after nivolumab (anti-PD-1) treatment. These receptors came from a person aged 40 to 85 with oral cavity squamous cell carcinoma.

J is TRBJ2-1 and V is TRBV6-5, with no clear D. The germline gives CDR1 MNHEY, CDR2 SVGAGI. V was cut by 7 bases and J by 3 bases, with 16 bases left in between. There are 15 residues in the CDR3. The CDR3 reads CASKETGSLYNEQFF. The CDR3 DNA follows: TGTGCCAGCAAGGAGACCGGGTCGCTCTACAATGAGCAGTTCTTC.

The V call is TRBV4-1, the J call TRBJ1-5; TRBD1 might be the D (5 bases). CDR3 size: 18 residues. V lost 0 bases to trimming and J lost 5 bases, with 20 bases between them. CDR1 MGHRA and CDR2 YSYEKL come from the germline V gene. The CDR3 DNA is TGCGCCAGCAGCCAAGATCCGCAGGGATGGGGCAGGGATCAGCCCCAGCATTTT. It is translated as CASSQDPQGWGRDQPQHF.

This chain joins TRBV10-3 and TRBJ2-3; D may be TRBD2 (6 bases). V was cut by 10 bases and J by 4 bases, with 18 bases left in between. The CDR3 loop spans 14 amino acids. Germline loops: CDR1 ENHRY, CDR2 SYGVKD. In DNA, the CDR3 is TGTGCCACTCTAGCTGGAGGGAATCCAGATACGCAGTATTTT. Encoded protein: CATLAGGNPDTQYF.

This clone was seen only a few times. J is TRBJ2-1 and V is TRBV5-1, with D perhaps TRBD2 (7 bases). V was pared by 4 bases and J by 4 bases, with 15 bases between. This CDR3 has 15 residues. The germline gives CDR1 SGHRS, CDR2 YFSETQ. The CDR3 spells CASSPGGQLYNEQFF. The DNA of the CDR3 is TGCGCCAGCAGCCCGGGGGGACAACTATACAATGAGCAGTTCTTC.

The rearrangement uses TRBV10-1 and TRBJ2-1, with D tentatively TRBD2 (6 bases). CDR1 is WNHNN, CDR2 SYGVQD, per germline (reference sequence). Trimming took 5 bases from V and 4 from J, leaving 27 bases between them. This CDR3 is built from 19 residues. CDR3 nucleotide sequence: TGCGCCAGCAGTATTGGGACGGGGGAGGCGGCTAGCCGATACAATGAGCAGTTCTTC. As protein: CASSIGTGEAASRYNEQFF.

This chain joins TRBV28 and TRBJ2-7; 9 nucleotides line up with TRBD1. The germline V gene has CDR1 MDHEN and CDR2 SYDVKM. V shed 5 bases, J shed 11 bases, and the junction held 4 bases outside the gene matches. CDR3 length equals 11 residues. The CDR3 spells CASSPGTGKYF. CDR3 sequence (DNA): TGTGCCAGCAGTCCCGGGACAGGGAAGTACTTC.

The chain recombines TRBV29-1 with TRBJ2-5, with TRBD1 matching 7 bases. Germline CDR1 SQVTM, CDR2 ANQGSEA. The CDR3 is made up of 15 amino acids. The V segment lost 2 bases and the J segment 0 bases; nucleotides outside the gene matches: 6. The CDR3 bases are TGCAGCGTTGAAAGCCAGGGGGTTTACCAAGAGACCCAGTACTTC. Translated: CSVESQGVYQETQYF.

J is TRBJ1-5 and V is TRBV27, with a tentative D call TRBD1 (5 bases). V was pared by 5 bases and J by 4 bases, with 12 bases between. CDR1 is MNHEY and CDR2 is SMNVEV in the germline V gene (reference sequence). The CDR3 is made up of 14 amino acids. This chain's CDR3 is CASSPDSWNQPQHF. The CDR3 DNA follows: TGTGCCAGCAGTCCCGACAGTTGGAATCAGCCCCAGCATTTT.

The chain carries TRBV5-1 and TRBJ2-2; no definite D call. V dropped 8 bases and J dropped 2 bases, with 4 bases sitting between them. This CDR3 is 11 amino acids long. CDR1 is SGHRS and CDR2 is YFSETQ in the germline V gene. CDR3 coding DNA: TGCGCCAGTGACAACACCGGGGAGCTGTTTTTT. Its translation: CASDNTGELFF.

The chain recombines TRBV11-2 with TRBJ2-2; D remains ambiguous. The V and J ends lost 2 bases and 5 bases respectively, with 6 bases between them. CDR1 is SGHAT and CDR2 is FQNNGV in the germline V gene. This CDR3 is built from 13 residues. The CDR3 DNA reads TGTGCCAGCAGCTTACAAGTAACCGGGGAGCTGTTTTTT. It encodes CASSLQVTGELFF.

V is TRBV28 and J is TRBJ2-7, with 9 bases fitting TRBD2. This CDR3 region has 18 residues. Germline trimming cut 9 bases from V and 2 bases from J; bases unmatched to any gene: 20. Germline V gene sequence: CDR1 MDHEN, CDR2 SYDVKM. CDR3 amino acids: CASSPPGLASRGAYEQYF. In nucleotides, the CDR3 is TGTGCCAGTAGTCCCCCGGGACTAGCCTCGAGGGGTGCCTACGAGCAGTACTTC.

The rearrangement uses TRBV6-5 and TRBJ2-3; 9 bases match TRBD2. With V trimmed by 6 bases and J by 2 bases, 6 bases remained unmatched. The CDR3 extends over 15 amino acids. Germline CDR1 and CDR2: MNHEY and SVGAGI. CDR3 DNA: TGTGCCAGCAGCATAGCGGGAGCCTTCACAGATACGCAGTATTTT. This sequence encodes CASSIAGAFTDTQYF.

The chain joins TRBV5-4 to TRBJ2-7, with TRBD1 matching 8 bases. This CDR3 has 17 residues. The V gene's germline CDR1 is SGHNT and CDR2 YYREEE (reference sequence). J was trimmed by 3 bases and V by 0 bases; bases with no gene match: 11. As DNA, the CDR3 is TGTGCCAGCAGCTTGGCTCAGGGGGCGCAAGGATACTACGAGCAGTACTTC. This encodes CASSLAQGAQGYYEQYF.

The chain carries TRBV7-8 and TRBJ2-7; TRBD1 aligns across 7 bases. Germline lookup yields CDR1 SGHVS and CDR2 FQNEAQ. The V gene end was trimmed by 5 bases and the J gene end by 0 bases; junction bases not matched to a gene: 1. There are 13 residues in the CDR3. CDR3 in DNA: TGTGCCAGCAGCCGACAGGGCTCCTACGAGCAGTACTTC. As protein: CASSRQGSYEQYF. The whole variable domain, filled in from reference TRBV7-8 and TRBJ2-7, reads GAGVSQSPRYKVAKRGQDVALRCDPISGHVSLFWYQQALGQGPEFLTYFQNEAQLDKSGLPSDRFFAERPEGSVSTLKIQRTQQEDSAVYLCASSRQGSYEQYFGPGTRLTVT.

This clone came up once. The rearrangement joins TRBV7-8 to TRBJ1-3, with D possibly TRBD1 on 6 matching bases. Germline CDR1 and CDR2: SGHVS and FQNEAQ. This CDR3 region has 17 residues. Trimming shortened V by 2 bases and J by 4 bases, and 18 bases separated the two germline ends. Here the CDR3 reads CASSLLVRGAGGNTIYF. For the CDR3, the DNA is TGTGCCAGCAGCTTACTCGTCCGGGGGGCGGGCGGAAACACCATATATTTT.

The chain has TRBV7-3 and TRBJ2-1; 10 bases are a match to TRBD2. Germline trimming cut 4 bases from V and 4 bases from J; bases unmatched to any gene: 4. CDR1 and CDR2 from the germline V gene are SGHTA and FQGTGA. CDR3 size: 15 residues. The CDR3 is CASSSGLAVYNEQFF. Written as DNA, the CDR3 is TGTGCCAGCAGCTCTGGACTAGCGGTGTACAATGAGCAGTTCTTC. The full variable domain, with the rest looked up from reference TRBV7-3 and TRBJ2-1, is GAGVSQTPSNKVTEKGKYVELRCDPISGHTALYWYRQSLGQGPEFLIYFQGTGAADDSGLPNDRFFAVRPEGSVSTLKIQRTERGDSAVYLCASSSGLAVYNEQFFGPGTRLTVL.

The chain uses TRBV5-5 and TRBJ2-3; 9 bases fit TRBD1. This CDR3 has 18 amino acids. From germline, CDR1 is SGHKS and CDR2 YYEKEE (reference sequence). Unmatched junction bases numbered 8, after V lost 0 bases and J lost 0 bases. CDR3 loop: CASSLAGTGIGSTDTQYF. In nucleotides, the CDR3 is TGTGCCAGCAGCTTGGCCGGGACAGGGATCGGTAGCACAGATACGCAGTATTTT.

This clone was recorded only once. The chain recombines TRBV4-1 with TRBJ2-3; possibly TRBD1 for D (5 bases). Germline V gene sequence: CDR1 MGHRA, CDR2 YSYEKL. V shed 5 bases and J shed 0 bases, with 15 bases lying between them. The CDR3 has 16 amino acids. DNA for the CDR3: TGCGCCAGCAGCGTCAGGGATCCCCTTAGCACAGATACGCAGTATTTT. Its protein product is CASSVRDPLSTDTQYF.

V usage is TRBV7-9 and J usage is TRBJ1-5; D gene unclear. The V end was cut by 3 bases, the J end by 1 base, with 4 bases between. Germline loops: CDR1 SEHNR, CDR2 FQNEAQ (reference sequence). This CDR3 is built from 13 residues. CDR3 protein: CASSFGSNQPQHF. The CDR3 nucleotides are TGTGCCAGCAGCTTTGGGAGCAATCAGCCCCAGCATTTT.

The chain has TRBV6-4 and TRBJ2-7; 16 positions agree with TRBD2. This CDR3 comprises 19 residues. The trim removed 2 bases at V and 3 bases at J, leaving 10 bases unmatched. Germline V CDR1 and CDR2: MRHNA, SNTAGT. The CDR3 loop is CASSDTWGLAGGPIYEQYF. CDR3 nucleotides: TGTGCCAGCAGTGACACATGGGGACTAGCGGGAGGGCCGATCTACGAGCAGTACTTC.

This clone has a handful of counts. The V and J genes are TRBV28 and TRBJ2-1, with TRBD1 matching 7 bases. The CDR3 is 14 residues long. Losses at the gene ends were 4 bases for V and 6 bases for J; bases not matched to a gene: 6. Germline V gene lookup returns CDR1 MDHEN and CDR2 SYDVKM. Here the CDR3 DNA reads TGTGCCAGCAGTTCCCGGGACAGACGCAATGAGCAGTTCTTC. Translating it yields CASSSRDRRNEQFF.

Written as DNA, the CDR3 is TGTGCCAGCAGCTCCCTCCCGGGCTCAGATACGCAGTATTTT. Translating it yields CASSSLPGSDTQYF. V usage is TRBV7-3 and J usage is TRBJ2-3; no firm D call. CDR3 size: 14 residues. The V and J ends lost 4 bases and 4 bases respectively, with 12 bases between them. Germline V CDR1 and CDR2: SGHTA, FQGTGA.

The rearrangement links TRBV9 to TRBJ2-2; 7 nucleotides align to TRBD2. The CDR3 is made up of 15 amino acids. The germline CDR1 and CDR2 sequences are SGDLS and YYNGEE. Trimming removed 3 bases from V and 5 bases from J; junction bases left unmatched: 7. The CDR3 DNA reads TGTGCCAGCAGCGACGTAAGCGGGACGACCGGGGAGCTGTTTTTT. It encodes CASSDVSGTTGELFF.

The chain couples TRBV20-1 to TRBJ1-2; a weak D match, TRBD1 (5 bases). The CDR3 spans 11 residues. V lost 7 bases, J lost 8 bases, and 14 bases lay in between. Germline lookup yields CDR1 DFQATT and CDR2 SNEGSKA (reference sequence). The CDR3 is CSVGREDGYTF. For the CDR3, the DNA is TGCAGTGTGGGCAGGGAAGACGGCTACACCTTC.

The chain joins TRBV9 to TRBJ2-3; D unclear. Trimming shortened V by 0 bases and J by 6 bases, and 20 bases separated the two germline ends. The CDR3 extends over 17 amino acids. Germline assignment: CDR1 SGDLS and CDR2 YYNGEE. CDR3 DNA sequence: TGTGCCAGCAGCGTAGGACTCGGCGGCACCGAAGGGGATACGCAGTATTTT. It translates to CASSVGLGGTEGDTQYF.

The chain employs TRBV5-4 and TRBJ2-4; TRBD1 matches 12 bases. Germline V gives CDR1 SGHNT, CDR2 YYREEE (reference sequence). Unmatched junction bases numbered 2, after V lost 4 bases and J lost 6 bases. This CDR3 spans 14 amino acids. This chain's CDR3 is CASSGTGGGNIQYF. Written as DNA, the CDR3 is TGTGCCAGCAGCGGGACAGGGGGCGGAAACATTCAGTACTTC. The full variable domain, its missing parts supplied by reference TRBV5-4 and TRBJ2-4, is ETGVTQSPTHLIKTRGQQVTLRCSSQSGHNTVSWYQQALGQGPQFIFQYYREEENGRGNFPPRFSGLQFPNYSSELNVNALELDDSALYLCASSGTGGGNIQYFGAGTRLSVL.

The CDR3 reads CSVVRLAGIGDTQYF. The CDR3 coding sequence is TGCAGCGTTGTGAGACTAGCGGGTATAGGGGATACGCAGTATTTT. The chain combines TRBV29-1 with TRBJ2-3; TRBD2 aligns across 10 bases. Per germline, CDR1 SQVTM and CDR2 ANQGSEA. CDR3 length: 15 amino acids. V lost 4 bases to trimming and J lost 6 bases; unmatched junction nucleotides: 10.

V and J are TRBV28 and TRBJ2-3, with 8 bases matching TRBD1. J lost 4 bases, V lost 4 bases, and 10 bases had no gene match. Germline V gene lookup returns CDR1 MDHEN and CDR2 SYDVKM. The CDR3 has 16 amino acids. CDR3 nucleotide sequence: TGTGCCAGCAGTTCTAGGGCAGGGGGCTGGGCAGATACGCAGTATTTT. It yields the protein CASSSRAGGWADTQYF.

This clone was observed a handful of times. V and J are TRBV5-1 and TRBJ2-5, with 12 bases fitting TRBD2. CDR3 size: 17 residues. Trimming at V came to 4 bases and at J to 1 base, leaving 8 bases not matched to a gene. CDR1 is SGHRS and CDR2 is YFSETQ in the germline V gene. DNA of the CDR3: TGCGCCAGCAGCCTCACTAGCGGGAGGAGCTTCCAAGAGACCCAGTACTTC. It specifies CASSLTSGRSFQETQYF.